These 24 T cell receptor beta chains were sequenced from one sample in a study of T cells after yellow fever vaccination. Using its own MiXCR run on the 5' RACE reads, TCRdb lists one record per CDR3 protein. Among about 120,000 distinct CDR3 sequences listed, 5.5% to 8% were seen once. Sample: CD4+ T cells sorted from PBMCs, taken roughly seven weeks after the first yellow fever vaccination. Receptors were obtained from a man younger than 30 who received the YFV17D yellow fever vaccine.

This clonotype came up many times. The rearrangement joins TRBV7-9 to TRBJ2-1; no definite D call. The CDR3 extends over 14 amino acids. Germline lookup yields CDR1 SEHNR and CDR2 FQNEAQ (reference sequence). The germline V and J ends were trimmed by 3 bases and 6 bases, with 12 bases remaining between them. The CDR3 sequence is CASSLIGPANEQFF. Here the CDR3 DNA reads TGTGCCAGCAGCTTGATTGGGCCGGCCAATGAGCAGTTCTTC. The complete variable domain, with remaining parts taken from reference TRBV7-9 and TRBJ2-1, reads DTGVSQNPRHKITKRGQNVTFRCDPISEHNRLYWYRQTLGQGPEFLTYFQNEAQLEKSRLLSDRFSAERPKGSFSTLEIQRTEQGDSAMYLCASSLIGPANEQFFGPGTRLTVL.

In this sample, this clonotype turned up many times. The CDR3 nucleotides are TGCAGTGCTAGCGGGACTAGCGGGGGTTTGACCGGGGAGCTGTTTTTT. Amino acids: CSASGTSGGLTGELFF. This rearrangement joins TRBV20-1 to TRBJ2-2, with 14 bases that match TRBD2. The length of the CDR3 is 16 residues. Germline V lookup: CDR1 DFQATT, CDR2 SNEGSKA (reference sequence). V shed 3 bases, J shed 5 bases, and the junction held 5 bases outside the gene matches.

The chain links TRBV7-2 to TRBJ2-1, with D perhaps matching TRBD2 (5 bases). Trimming took 5 bases from V and 7 from J, leaving 12 bases between them. The CDR3 is 13 residues long. Looked up from germline, CDR1 is SGHTA and CDR2 is FQGNSA. In DNA, the CDR3 is TGTGCCAGCAGCACGGGGATAAGAAATGAGCAGTTCTTC. This sequence encodes CASSTGIRNEQFF.

This clonotype appeared many times. The chain links TRBV12-3 or TRBV12-4 to TRBJ2-7, with 7 bases identical to TRBD1. Germline trimming cut 3 bases from V and 7 bases from J; bases unmatched to any gene: 6. The length of the CDR3 is 13 residues. The CDR3 DNA is TGTGCCAGCAGTTTCAGACAGGGTGGGGAGCAGTACTTC. Its protein product is CASSFRQGGEQYF.

The rearrangement uses TRBV7-8 and TRBJ2-5; TRBD2 aligns across 8 bases. This CDR3 is built from 14 residues. The junction had 11 bases not matched to a gene; V was cut back by 7 bases and J by 7 bases. Germline V gene sequence: CDR1 SGHVS, CDR2 FQNEAQ. CDR3 sequence (DNA): TGTGCCAGCACCGGGGGCCCACGGGAGGGGACCCAGTACTTC. Its protein product is CASTGGPREGTQYF.

In its sample, this clonotype was seen many times. The rearrangement links TRBV7-2 to TRBJ2-7; 10 bases fit TRBD1. The CDR3 has 16 residues. The germline V gene has CDR1 SGHTA and CDR2 FQGNSA. J was trimmed by 4 bases and V by 3 bases; bases with no gene match: 9. CDR3 region: CASSLRIGTGAYEQYF. The CDR3 nucleotides read TGTGCCAGCAGCTTGCGTATTGGGACAGGGGCGTACGAGCAGTACTTC.

This clonotype was detected only a few times. This rearrangement joins TRBV20-1 to TRBJ2-7; TRBD1 is a possible D gene (5 bases). V dropped 6 bases and J dropped 5 bases, with 20 bases sitting between them. Per germline, CDR1 DFQATT and CDR2 SNEGSKA (reference sequence). This CDR3 is built from 14 residues. The CDR3 is CSAPRAGLRNEQYF. CDR3 sequence (DNA): TGCAGTGCCCCAAGGGCAGGGCTTCGGAACGAGCAGTACTTC.

This clonotype appeared many times. The chain couples TRBV4-2 to TRBJ1-1, with D uncertain. Trimming removed 4 bases at V and 6 bases at J, with 6 bases between. The CDR3 extends over 11 amino acids. The germline V gene has CDR1 LGHNA and CDR2 YNFKEQ. The chain's CDR3 is CASSPLAEAFF. The CDR3 DNA follows: TGTGCCAGCAGCCCACTTGCTGAAGCTTTCTTT.

This clonotype was observed at least ten times. V usage is TRBV20-1 and J usage is TRBJ1-5; TRBD1 agrees at 7 bases. The CDR3 covers 16 residues. V trimming: 3 bases; J trimming: 2 bases; junction bases outside the gene matches: 10. Per the germline V gene, CDR1 is DFQATT and CDR2 is SNEGSKA (reference sequence). CDR3 region: CSASQGGLVGNQPQHF. The CDR3 nucleotides are TGCAGTGCTAGCCAGGGGGGCCTCGTCGGCAATCAGCCCCAGCATTTT.

The table lists this clonotype with many counts. J is TRBJ1-5 and V is TRBV7-2; a weak D match, TRBD1 (6 bases). CDR1 SGHTA and CDR2 FQGNSA come from the germline V gene. CDR3 length equals 14 residues. With 5 bases removed from V and 7 bases from J, the gap between germline ends came to 15 bases. CDR3 DNA: TGTGCCAGCAGCCTTGGGGGGCGACGCCAGCCCCAGCATTTT. This translates into CASSLGGRRQPQHF.

The chain links TRBV5-4 to TRBJ2-5; TRBD1 agrees at 8 bases. Germline V CDR1 and CDR2: SGHNT, YYREEE (reference sequence). CDR3 length: 15 residues. V lost 6 bases, J lost 1 base, and 8 bases stayed unmatched. The CDR3: CASNSGTGLQETQYF. CDR3 bases: TGTGCCAGCAATTCCGGGACAGGACTCCAAGAGACCCAGTACTTC.

This clonotype was counted at least ten times. The chain has TRBV10-2 and TRBJ1-5; TRBD1 matches at 9 bases. CDR1 is WSHSY and CDR2 is SAAADI in the germline V gene. The J segment lost 4 bases and the V segment lost 11 bases, leaving 3 bases of the junction unmatched. CDR3 length equals 12 residues. The CDR3 loop reads CAGGTGNQPQHF. As DNA, the CDR3 is TGCGCCGGAGGGACAGGGAATCAGCCCCAGCATTTT.

This clonotype has only a few counts. The J gene is TRBJ2-5, the V gene TRBV5-4; D is possibly TRBD1 (6 bases). CDR3 length: 14 residues. V shed 6 bases and J shed 2 bases, with 14 bases lying between them. CDR1 and CDR2 (germline): SGHNT, YYREEE (reference sequence). In nucleotides, the CDR3 is TGTGCCAGCACCATCGCGGACAGACAAGAGACCCAGTACTTC. Protein: CASTIADRQETQYF.

As to this clonotype: Possible read error: a much larger clone is one base away. The chain links TRBV4-3 to TRBJ2-5, with 7 nucleotides matching TRBD2. Looked up from germline, CDR1 is LGHNA and CDR2 is YSLEER. The CDR3 has 15 residues. The CDR3 loop is CAGSQIGEGVETQYF. The CDR3 region has the DNA TGCGCCGGCAGCCAGATCGGGGAGGGCGTAGAGACCCAGTACTTC.

This clonotype was seen many times. The chain has TRBV5-5 and TRBJ1-2; TRBD1 might be the D (5 bases). Per germline, CDR1 SGHKS and CDR2 YYEKEE (reference sequence). The CDR3 loop spans 14 amino acids. Trimming removed 4 bases at V and 3 bases at J, with 13 bases between. The chain's CDR3 is CASSLGAEHYGYTF. CDR3 coding DNA: TGTGCCAGCAGCCTTGGGGCAGAACACTATGGCTACACCTTC.

At least ten counts were recorded for this clonotype. The chain couples TRBV20-1 to TRBJ2-5; D is possibly TRBD2 (6 bases). V dropped 1 base and J dropped 4 bases, with 13 bases sitting between them. CDR1 and CDR2 (germline): DFQATT, SNEGSKA (reference sequence). The CDR3 is 14 amino acids. The CDR3 sequence: CSARVGGWGETQYF. The CDR3 DNA is TGCAGTGCTAGAGTCGGGGGTTGGGGAGAGACCCAGTACTTC.

This clonotype was picked up many times. The rearrangement joins TRBV6-2 or TRBV6-3 to TRBJ2-5, with 8 bases that match TRBD1. This CDR3 is 15 amino acids long. Germline V lookup: CDR1 MNHEY, CDR2 SVGEGT. Trimming removed 7 bases from V and 5 bases from J; junction bases left unmatched: 12. The CDR3, as DNA: TGTGCCAGCACCCCAGGTTTCAGGGGGCTGGAGACCCAGTACTTC. Encoded protein: CASTPGFRGLETQYF.

This clonotype was observed many times. This chain links TRBV7-9 with TRBJ2-1, with 12 bases fitting TRBD1. Germline CDR1 is SEHNR and CDR2 is FQNEAQ (reference sequence). CDR3 size: 15 residues. With V trimmed by 5 bases and J by 6 bases, 5 bases remained unmatched. CDR3 in amino acids: CASSRGTGGFNEQFF. The DNA for the CDR3 is TGTGCCAGCAGCCGCGGGACAGGGGGCTTCAATGAGCAGTTCTTC.

This clonotype was picked up many times. The rearrangement joins TRBV5-5 to TRBJ1-2; D gene unclear. V lost 0 bases, J lost 0 bases, and 6 bases lay in between. CDR1 is SGHKS, CDR2 YYEKEE, per germline (reference sequence). The CDR3 loop spans 14 amino acids. DNA of the CDR3: TGTGCCAGCAGCTTGGACGTAGCTAACTATGGCTACACCTTC. Protein product: CASSLDVANYGYTF.

J is TRBJ2-2 and V is TRBV12-3 or TRBV12-4, with a possible D match to TRBD1 (6 bases). The germline V and J ends were trimmed by 5 bases and 0 bases, with 13 bases remaining between them. The CDR3 covers 16 residues. The CDR3 nucleotides read TGTGCCAGCAGTCCAGGGACATTTACGAACACCGGGGAGCTGTTTTTT. It translates to CASSPGTFTNTGELFF.

This clonotype was observed many times. V usage is TRBV5-1 and J usage is TRBJ1-2, with 7 bases lining up with TRBD1. Germline trimming cut 1 base from V and 4 bases from J; bases unmatched to any gene: 4. Germline V gene data show CDR1 as SGHRS and CDR2 as YFSETQ. This CDR3 has 14 amino acids. The CDR3 region is CASSLSQGGYGYTF. DNA of the CDR3: TGCGCCAGCAGCTTGTCTCAGGGGGGCTATGGCTACACCTTC.

This clonotype was counted between two and nine times. CDR3 DNA sequence: TGTGCCAGCAGCCGCGTAGGGGATAGCACAGATACGCAGTATTTT. Translated, it gives CASSRVGDSTDTQYF. This chain links TRBV7-2 with TRBJ2-3, with a tentative D call TRBD1 (5 bases). V gave up 5 bases and J gave up 0 bases, with 12 bases separating them. There are 15 residues in the CDR3. Germline V gives CDR1 SGHTA, CDR2 FQGNSA.

This clonotype came up many times. This chain connects TRBV3-1 to TRBJ2-3; TRBD2 matches 8 bases. The germline gives CDR1 LGHDT, CDR2 YNNKEL (reference sequence). This CDR3 has 17 amino acids. V was pared by 0 bases and J by 4 bases, with 9 bases of the junction left unmatched. CDR3 sequence reads: CASSQDMLAGMPDTQYF. The CDR3 DNA reads as TGTGCCAGCAGCCAAGACATGTTAGCGGGGATGCCAGATACGCAGTATTTT.

In its sample, this clonotype was seen many times. The chain couples TRBV7-2 to TRBJ2-5; tentative D call: TRBD2 (5 bases). This CDR3 has 14 residues. The V gene's germline CDR1 is SGHTA and CDR2 FQGNSA. Between the trimmed V and J ends, which lost 1 base and 9 bases, there was a span of 15 bases. The CDR3 DNA is TGTGCCAGCAGCTTAGGGAGGCTCACCGGGGCCCAGTACTTC. Protein product: CASSLGRLTGAQYF.